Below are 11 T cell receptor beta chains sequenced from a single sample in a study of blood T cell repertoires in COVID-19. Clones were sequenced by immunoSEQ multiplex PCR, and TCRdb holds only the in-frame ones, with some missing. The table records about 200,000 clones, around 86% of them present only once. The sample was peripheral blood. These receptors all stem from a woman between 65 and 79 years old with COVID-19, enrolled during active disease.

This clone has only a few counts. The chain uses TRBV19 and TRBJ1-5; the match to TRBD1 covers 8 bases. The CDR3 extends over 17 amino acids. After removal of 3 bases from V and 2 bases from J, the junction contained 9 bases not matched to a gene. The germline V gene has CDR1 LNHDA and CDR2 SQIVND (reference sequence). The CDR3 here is CASSMASRGQGNQPQHF. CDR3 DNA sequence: TGTGCCAGTAGTATGGCTTCCAGGGGGCAAGGCAATCAGCCCCAGCATTTT.

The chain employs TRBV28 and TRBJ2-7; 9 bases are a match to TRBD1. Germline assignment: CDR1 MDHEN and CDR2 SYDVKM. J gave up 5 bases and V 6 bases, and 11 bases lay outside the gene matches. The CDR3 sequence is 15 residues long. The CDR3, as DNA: TGTGCCAGCAGCAATACCGGGACAGGGAACGACGAGCAGTACTTC. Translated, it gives CASSNTGTGNDEQYF. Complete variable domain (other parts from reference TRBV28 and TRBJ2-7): DVKVTQSSRYLVKRTGEKVFLECVQDMDHENMFWYRQDPGLGLRLIYFSYDVKMKEKGDIPEGYSVSREKKERFSLILESASTNQTSMYLCASSNTGTGNDEQYFGPGTRLTVT.

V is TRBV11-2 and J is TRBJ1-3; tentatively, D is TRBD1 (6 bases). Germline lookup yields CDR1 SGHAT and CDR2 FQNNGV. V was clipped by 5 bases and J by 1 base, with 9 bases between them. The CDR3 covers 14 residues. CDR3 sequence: CASSQGGSGNTIYF. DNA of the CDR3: TGTGCCAGCAGCCAAGGGGGTTCTGGAAACACCATATATTTT.

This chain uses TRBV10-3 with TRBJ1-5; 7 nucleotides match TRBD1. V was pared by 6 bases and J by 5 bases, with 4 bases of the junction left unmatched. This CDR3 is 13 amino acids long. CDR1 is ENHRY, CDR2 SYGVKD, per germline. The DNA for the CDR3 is TGTGCCATCAGGGGACAGTTCGATCAGCCCCAGCATTTT. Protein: CAIRGQFDQPQHF.

The CDR3 spells CASSPKPGLAGVEQYF. CDR3 nucleotide sequence: TGTGCCAGCAGCCCTAAACCGGGACTAGCGGGAGTTGAGCAGTACTTC. The chain employs TRBV28 and TRBJ2-7, with TRBD2 matching 14 bases. Trimming removed 6 bases from V and 7 bases from J; junction bases left unmatched: 11. This CDR3 has 16 amino acids. The germline CDR1 and CDR2 sequences are MDHEN and SYDVKM. The full variable domain, in which reference TRBV28 and TRBJ2-7 provide the parts outside the CDR3, is DVKVTQSSRYLVKRTGEKVFLECVQDMDHENMFWYRQDPGLGLRLIYFSYDVKMKEKGDIPEGYSVSREKKERFSLILESASTNQTSMYLCASSPKPGLAGVEQYFGPGTRLTVT.

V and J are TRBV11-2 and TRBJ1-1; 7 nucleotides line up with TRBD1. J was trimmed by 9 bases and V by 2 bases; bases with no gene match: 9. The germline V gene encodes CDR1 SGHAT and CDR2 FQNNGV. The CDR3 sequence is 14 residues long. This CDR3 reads CASSLNRGGVQAFF. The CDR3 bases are TGTGCCAGCAGCTTAAACAGGGGCGGCGTACAAGCTTTCTTT.

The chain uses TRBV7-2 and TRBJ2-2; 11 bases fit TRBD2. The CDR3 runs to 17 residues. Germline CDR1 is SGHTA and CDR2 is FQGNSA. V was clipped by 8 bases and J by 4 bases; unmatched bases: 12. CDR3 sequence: CASRNLAGGPPTGELFF. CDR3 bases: TGTGCCAGCCGGAACCTAGCGGGAGGACCCCCCACCGGGGAGCTGTTTTTT.

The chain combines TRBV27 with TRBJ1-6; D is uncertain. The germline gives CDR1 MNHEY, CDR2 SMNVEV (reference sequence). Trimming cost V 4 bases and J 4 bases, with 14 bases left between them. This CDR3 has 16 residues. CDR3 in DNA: TGTGCCAGCAGTTCGGAGACTATCGGGTATAATTCACCCCTCCACTTT. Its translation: CASSSETIGYNSPLHF.

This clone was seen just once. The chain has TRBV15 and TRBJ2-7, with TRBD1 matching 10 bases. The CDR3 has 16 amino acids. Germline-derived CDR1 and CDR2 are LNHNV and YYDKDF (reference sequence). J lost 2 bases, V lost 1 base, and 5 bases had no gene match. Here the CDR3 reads CATSRGGDRGAYEQYF. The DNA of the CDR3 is TGTGCCACCAGCAGAGGAGGGGACAGGGGAGCCTACGAGCAGTACTTC.

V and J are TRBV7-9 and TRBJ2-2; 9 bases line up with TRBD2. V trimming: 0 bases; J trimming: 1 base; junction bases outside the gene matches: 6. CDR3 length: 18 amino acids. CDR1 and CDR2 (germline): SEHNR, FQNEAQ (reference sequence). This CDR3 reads CASSLAPQAGGNTGELFF. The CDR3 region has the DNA TGTGCCAGCAGCTTAGCCCCTCAAGCGGGAGGGAACACCGGGGAGCTGTTTTTT.

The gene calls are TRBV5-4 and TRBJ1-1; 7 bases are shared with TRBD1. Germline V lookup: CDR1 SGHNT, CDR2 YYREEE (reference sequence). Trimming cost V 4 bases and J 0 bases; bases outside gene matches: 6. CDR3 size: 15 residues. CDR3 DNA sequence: TGTGCCAGCAGCCGTACGGGACAGATGAACACTGAAGCTTTCTTT. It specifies CASSRTGQMNTEAFF.